This TCR beta chain was documented in a study of vaccination and CD4 T cells after COVID-19 (dated 2022 in TCRdb). For the wider study: Convalescent patients had a positive SARS-CoV-2 result on nasal swab PCR, and of these patients, nine had mild disease and one had severe disease. The spike-specific CD4+ TCR repertoire was compared before and after mRNA vaccination in under 11 COVID-19 convalescent patients and a handful of infection-naive healthy vaccine recipients. Two doses of either the Pfizer-BioNTech BNT162b2 vaccine (n=8) or the Moderna mRNA-1273 vaccine (n=2) were administered to participants. Control cultures used a CEFX viral epitope pool as positive control, an HIV-1 Nef peptide pool as negative control, or no peptide. The cultures were stimulated with overlapping spike peptide pools from SARS-CoV-2 and from the common cold coronaviruses HCoV-NL63, HCoV-OC43 and HCoV-229E. Post-COVID blood samples were collected from convalescent patients a median of roughly 100 days after diagnosis, with a range of about 35 to 180 days. The time from the second vaccine dose to post-vaccine blood sampling had a median of roughly 70 days and ranged from roughly 13 to 241 days. Six males and four females were included in the convalescent cohort, with two Hispanic individuals, seven Caucasians, two Asians and one multiracial person represented. Results the study describes overall, beyond this receptor: The median number of SARS-CoV-2-reactive clonotypes rose from roughly 20 after infection to 38 after vaccination, but the change was not significant. Among the post-vaccine SARS-CoV-2-reactive clones in convalescent patients, a median around 85% showed up only after vaccination, which suggests vaccine-specific priming. Nearly all vaccine-specific clones in convalescent patients (304 of 307) were mono-reactive for SARS-CoV-2 spike rather than cross-reactive with common cold coronaviruses. Relatively few convalescent patients were included in the study, and early timepoints after natural infection were not analyzed.

Worth noting for this clonotype: The target of this receptor is not known. No clone much larger than this one lies a single base away; base qualities are absent.

Its CDR3 holds 13 amino acids, cysteine through phenylalanine. Only CDR3 DNA remains: 39 bases, in frame from the first base. V is cut by 8 bases and J by 0 bases, and the space between the germline ends is 11 bases. Reading the germline V gene gives CDR1 ENHRY and CDR2 SYGVKD. The treatment or condition label, as the study defines it: 10-day PBMC culture with coronavirus spike peptide pools or control peptides (ViraFEST assay). To expand antigen-specific T cells with peptide pools and then pick out the expanded clonotypes through TCR sequencing, the study relied on the ViraFEST assay. The convalescent patients' positive SARS-CoV-2 PCR tests were from March to December 2020, which was before the Alpha, Beta and Delta variants emerged in the United States. About 2 million PBMCs per well were cultured in IMDM with roughly 5% human AB serum and roughly 9.3 IU/ml IL-2, plus 10 ug/ml peptide pools. Half of the culture medium was replaced with fresh IL-2-containing medium on days 3 and 7. Once the cells had been in culture for 10 days, the EasySep CD4+ T cell isolation kit was used to isolate CD4+ T cells by negative selection. PBMCs were separated from whole blood using Ficoll-Paque Plus gradient centrifugation and then either used fresh or cryopreserved at -140C. Culture conditions were generally each tested in triplicate wells.

The method was PCR. TCR sequencing of DNA from cultured CD4+ T cells used the Oncomine TCR Beta short-read assay at the Johns Hopkins FTIC core. Genomic DNA was extracted from the cultured CD4+ T cells with the QIAamp micro DNA kit. Oncomine TCR Beta libraries from cultured CD4+ T cells were pooled using unique dual indexes and sequenced on an Illumina iSeq 100. Per the source publication's procedure: Non-productive sequences were filtered out, and CDR3s that did not start with C, did not end with F or W, or were shorter than 7 amino acids were discarded. Antigen-specific clonotypes were identified using the MANAFEST web application through comparison of peptide-stimulated wells with reference and other culture wells. To be called positive, a clone needed an FDR below 0.05, an odds ratio above 5, and a productive frequency above 0.1% in at least two of three replicate wells. Cross-reactive clonotypes were defined as significantly expanded in both SARS-CoV-2 spike wells and at least one common cold coronavirus spike condition. Using R version 3.6.1, CDR3 homology was evaluated through Levenshtein distances (stringdist) along with unrooted phylogenetic trees (ape). The raw public reads went through TCRdb reprocessing: fastp at Q25, MiXCR clone calling, in-frame beta chains kept. All rows with the same CDR3 protein become a single entry with the most common DNA and genes. TCRdb, rather than the study authors, made the V and J calls. The sample data list around 11,000 distinct CDR3 sequences, and 77% of these were observed just once. The ten largest clones add up to 15% to 20% of the sample.

The V gene is TRBV10-3 and the J gene is TRBJ2-7; the D call could be TRBD1 or TRBD2, with each sharing 5 bases. The material sequenced was CD4+ T cells from blood, cultured in vitro. The receptor comes from a human donor who had recovered from COVID-19. The CDR3 reads CAIGTSSSYEQYF. The base sequence is TGTGCCATCGGGACCAGTTCCTCCTACGAGCAGTACTTC.